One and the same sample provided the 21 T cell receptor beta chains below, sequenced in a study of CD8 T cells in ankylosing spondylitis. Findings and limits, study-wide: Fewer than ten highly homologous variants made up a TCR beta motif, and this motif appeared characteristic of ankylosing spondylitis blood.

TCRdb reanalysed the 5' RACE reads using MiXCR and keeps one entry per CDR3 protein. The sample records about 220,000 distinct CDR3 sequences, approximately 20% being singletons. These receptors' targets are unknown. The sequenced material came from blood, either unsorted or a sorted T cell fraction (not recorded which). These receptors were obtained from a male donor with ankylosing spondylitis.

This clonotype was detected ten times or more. CDR3 in amino acids: CASSPDQTAYNEQFF. The CDR3 DNA follows: TGCGCCAGCAGCCCGGACCAGACAGCTTACAATGAGCAGTTCTTC. J is TRBJ2-1 and V is TRBV4-3; possible D gene TRBD1, 5 bases. The CDR3 consists of 15 residues. Trimming pared 4 bases from V and 4 bases from J, leaving 14 bases between. Germline loops: CDR1 LGHNA, CDR2 YSLEER.

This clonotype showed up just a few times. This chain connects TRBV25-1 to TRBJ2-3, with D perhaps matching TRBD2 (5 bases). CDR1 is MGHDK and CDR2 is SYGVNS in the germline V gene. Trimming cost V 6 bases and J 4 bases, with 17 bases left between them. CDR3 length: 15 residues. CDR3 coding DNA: TGTGCCAGCAGGCCCCGAGCGGCTCGGCCAGATACGCAGTATTTT. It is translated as CASRPRAARPDTQYF.

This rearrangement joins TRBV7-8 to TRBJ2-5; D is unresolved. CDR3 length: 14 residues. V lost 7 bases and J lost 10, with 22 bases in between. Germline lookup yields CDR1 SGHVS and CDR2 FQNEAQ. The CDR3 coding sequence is TGTGCCAGCACCTACATTGCTGAGCCCCAGTTCCAGTACTTC. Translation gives CASTYIAEPQFQYF.

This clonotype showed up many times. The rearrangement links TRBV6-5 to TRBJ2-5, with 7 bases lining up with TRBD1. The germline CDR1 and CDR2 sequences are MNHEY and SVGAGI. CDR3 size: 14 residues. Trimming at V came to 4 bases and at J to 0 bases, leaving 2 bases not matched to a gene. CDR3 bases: TGTGCCAGCAGTTCGACAGGGTACCAAGAGACCCAGTACTTC. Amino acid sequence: CASSSTGYQETQYF.

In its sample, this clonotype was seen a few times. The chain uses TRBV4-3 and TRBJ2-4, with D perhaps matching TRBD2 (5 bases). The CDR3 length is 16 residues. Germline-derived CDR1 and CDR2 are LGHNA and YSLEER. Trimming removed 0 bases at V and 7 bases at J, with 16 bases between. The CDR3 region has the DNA TGCGCCAGCAGCCAAGAATTTGGCCTAGCAATCAACATTCAGTACTTC. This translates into CASSQEFGLAINIQYF.

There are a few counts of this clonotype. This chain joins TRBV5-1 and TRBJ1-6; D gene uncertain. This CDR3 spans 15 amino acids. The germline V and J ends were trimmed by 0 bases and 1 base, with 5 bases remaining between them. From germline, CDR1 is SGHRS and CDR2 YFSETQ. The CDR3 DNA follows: TGCGCCAGCAGCTTGGAGGCATCCTATAATTCACCCCTCCACTTT. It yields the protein CASSLEASYNSPLHF.

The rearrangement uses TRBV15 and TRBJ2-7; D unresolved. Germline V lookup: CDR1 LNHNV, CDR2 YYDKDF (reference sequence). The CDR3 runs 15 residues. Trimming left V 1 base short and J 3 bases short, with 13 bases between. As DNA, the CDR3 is TGTGCCACCAGCAGAGCCTATGGACCGCTCTACGAGCAGTACTTC. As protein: CATSRAYGPLYEQYF.

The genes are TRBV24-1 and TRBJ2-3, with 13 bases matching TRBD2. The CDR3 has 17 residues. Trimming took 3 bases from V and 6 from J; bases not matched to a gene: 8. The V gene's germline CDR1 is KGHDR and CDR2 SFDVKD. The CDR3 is CATSDNGLAGVGDTQYF. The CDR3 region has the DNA TGTGCCACCAGTGATAACGGACTAGCGGGAGTCGGTGATACGCAGTATTTT.

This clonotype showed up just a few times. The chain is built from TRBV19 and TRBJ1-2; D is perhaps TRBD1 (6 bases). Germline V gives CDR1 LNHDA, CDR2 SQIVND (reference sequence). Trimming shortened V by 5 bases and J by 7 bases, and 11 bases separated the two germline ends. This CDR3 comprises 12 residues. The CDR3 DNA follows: TGTGCCAGTAGTCCCACAGGGACTGGCTACACCTTC. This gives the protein CASSPTGTGYTF.

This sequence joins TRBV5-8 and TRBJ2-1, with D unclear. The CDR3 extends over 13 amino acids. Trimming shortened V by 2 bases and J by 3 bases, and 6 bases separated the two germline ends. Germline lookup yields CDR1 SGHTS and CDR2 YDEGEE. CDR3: CASSFGYYNEQFF. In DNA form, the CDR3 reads TGTGCCAGCAGCTTTGGGTACTACAATGAGCAGTTCTTC.

For the CDR3, the DNA is TGTGCCAGCAGTTTAGGGCTAGCGAATGAGCAGTTCTTC. Translated, it gives CASSLGLANEQFF. The chain recombines TRBV28 with TRBJ2-1; D is possibly TRBD2 (6 bases). CDR3 length: 13 amino acids. The germline CDR1 and CDR2 sequences are MDHEN and SYDVKM. The V end lost 2 bases, the J end lost 7 bases, and 9 bases lay between the germline ends.

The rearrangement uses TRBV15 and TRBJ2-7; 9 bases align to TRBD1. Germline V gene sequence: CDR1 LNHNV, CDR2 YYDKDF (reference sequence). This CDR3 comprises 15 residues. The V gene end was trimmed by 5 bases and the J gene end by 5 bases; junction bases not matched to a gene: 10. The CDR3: CATSQMDRGPHEQYF. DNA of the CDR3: TGTGCCACCAGCCAGATGGACAGGGGACCCCACGAGCAGTACTTC.

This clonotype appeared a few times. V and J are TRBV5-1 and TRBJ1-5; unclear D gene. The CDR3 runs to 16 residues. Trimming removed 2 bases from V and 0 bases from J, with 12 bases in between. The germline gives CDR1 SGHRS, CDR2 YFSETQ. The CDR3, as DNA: TGCGCCAGCAGCTTTAAGGGCAGCGATAGCAATCAGCCCCAGCATTTT. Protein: CASSFKGSDSNQPQHF.

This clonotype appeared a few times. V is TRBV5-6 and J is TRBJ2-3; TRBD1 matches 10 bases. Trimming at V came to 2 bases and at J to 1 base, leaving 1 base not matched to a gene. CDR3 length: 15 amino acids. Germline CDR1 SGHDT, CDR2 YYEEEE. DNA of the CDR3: TGTGCCAGCAGCTTTGGGACAGGGGGCACAGATACGCAGTATTTT. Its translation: CASSFGTGGTDTQYF.

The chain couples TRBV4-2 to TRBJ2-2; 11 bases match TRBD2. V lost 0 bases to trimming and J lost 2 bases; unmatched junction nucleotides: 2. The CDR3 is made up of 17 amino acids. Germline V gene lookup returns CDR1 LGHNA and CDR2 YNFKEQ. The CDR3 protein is CASSQDRLAGNTGELFF. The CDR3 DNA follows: TGTGCCAGCAGCCAAGACCGACTAGCGGGAAACACCGGGGAGCTGTTTTTT.

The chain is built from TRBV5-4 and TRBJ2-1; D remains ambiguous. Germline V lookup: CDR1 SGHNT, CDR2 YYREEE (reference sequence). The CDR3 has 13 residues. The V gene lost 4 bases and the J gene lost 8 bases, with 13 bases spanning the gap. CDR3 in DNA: TGTGCCAGCAGCCGTGTATGGGTCGATGAGCAGTTCTTC. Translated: CASSRVWVDEQFF.

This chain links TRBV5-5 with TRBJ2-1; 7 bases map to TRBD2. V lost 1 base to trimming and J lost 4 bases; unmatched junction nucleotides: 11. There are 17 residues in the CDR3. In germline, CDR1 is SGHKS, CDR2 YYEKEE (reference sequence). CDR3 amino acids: CASSLIPSGTGYNEQFF. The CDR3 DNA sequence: TGTGCCAGCAGCTTGATCCCCAGCGGGACTGGTTACAATGAGCAGTTCTTC.

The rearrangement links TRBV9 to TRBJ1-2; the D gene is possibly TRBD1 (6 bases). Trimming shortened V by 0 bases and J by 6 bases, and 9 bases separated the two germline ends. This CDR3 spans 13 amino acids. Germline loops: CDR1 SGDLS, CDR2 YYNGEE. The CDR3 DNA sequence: TGTGCCAGCAGCGTAGGGACAGCGAATGGCTACACCTTC. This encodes CASSVGTANGYTF.

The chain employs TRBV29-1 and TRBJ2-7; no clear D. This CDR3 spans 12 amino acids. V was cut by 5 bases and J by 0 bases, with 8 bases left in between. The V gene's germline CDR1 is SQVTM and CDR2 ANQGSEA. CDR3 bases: TGCAGCGTTCTAGACAACTCCTACGAGCAGTACTTC. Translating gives CSVLDNSYEQYF.

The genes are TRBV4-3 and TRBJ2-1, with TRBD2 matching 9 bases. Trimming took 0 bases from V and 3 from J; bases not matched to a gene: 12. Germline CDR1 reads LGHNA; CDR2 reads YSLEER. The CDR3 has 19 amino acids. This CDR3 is CASSQDGDAGGPGYNEQFF. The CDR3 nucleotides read TGCGCCAGCAGCCAAGATGGGGATGCGGGAGGGCCAGGCTACAATGAGCAGTTCTTC.

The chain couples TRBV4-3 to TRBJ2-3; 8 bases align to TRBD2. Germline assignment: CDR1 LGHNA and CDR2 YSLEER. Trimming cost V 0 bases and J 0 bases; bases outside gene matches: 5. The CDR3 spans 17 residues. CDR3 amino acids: CASSQEEGLVSTDTQYF. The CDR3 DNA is TGCGCCAGCAGCCAAGAAGAGGGACTAGTGAGCACAGATACGCAGTATTTT.